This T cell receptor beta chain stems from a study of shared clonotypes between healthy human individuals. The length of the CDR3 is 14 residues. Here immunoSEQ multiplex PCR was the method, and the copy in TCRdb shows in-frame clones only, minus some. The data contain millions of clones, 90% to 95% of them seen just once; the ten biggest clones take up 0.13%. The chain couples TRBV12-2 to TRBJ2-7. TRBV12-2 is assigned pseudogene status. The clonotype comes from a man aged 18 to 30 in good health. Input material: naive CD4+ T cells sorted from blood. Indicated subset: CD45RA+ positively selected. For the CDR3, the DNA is TGTGCAAGTCGCTCCCCGACGGTCTCCTACGAGCAGTACTTC. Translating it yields CASRSPTVSYEQYF.